One sample yielded the 20 T cell receptor beta chains listed below, sequenced in a study of blood T cell repertoires in COVID-19. Using immunoSEQ multiplex PCR, the repertoire was profiled, and TCRdb retains in-frame clones only, with some absent. The table includes approximately 120,000 clones, 85% to 90% detected once. The sequencing input was peripheral blood. The receptors were gathered from a woman aged 80 or over with acute or convalescent COVID-19.

The chain couples TRBV6-5 to TRBJ2-7; D gene uncertain. This CDR3 is 14 amino acids long. Germline assignment: CDR1 MNHEY and CDR2 SVGAGI. V was cut by 4 bases and J by 4 bases, with 14 bases left in between. The CDR3 bases are TGTGCCAGCAGTTCGCAGCCGGGTCGGTACGAGCAGTACTTC. This codes for CASSSQPGRYEQYF.

This clone was recorded once. The chain couples TRBV28 to TRBJ2-2, with 7 bases matching TRBD1. The V gene end was trimmed by 3 bases and the J gene end by 4 bases; junction bases not matched to a gene: 2. Germline loops: CDR1 MDHEN, CDR2 SYDVKM. The CDR3 consists of 14 residues. The CDR3 DNA sequence: TGTGCCAGCAGTTTGACAGGGAGCACCGGGGAGCTGTTTTTT. As protein: CASSLTGSTGELFF.

This rearrangement joins TRBV10-3 to TRBJ2-3; 7 bases line up with TRBD1. V was pared by 4 bases and J by 4 bases, with 8 bases of the junction left unmatched. CDR1 is ENHRY, CDR2 SYGVKD, per germline. This CDR3 has 15 residues. The CDR3 DNA reads as TGTGCCATCAGTGGTACCCGACAGGGCCCAGATACGCAGTATTTT. Translation: CAISGTRQGPDTQYF.

The V and J genes are TRBV12-3 or TRBV12-4 and TRBJ1-2; TRBD1 might be the D (5 bases). Trimming took 7 bases from V and 7 from J, leaving 16 bases between them. The CDR3 totals 13 residues. The CDR3 is CASTIIMGGGYTF. As DNA, the CDR3 is TGTGCCAGCACCATAATCATGGGGGGTGGCTACACCTTC.

This chain uses TRBV25-1 with TRBJ2-2; TRBD1 aligns across 11 bases. The J segment lost 6 bases and the V segment lost 4 bases, leaving 10 bases of the junction unmatched. Germline CDR1 and CDR2: MGHDK and SYGVNS. The CDR3 runs to 17 residues. The CDR3 loop reads CASSADRDRGVPGELFF. The DNA of the CDR3 is TGTGCCAGCAGTGCTGACCGGGACAGGGGGGTACCCGGGGAGCTGTTTTTT.

This chain links TRBV1 with TRBJ1-2; TRBD1, as called in the table, went unchecked against the DNA. TRBV1 is reported as a pseudogene. CDR3 length equals 14 residues. The CDR3 loop is CTSSPKPRGHGYTF. CDR3 DNA: TGCACCAGCAGCCCAAAGCCCAGGGGGCATGGCTACACCTTC.

The J gene is TRBJ1-2, the V gene TRBV21-1; the DNA was not used to check the table's D call, TRBD1. TRBV21-1 is marked as a pseudogene. This CDR3 is built from 15 residues. This CDR3 reads CASSKRVSPSTGQTF. CDR3 nucleotides: TGTGCCAGCAGCAAAAGGGTGTCTCCGTCGACAGGGCAAACCTTC.

V and J are TRBV19 and TRBJ1-1; unclear D gene. Germline assignment: CDR1 LNHDA and CDR2 SQIVND (reference sequence). V lost 5 bases and J 0 bases, leaving 16 bases between the germline ends. The length of the CDR3 is 16 residues. As DNA, the CDR3 is TGTGCCAGTAGTCGTACAGTAAGCCTCATGAACACTGAAGCTTTCTTT. Protein sequence: CASSRTVSLMNTEAFF.

This rearrangement joins TRBV6-5 to TRBJ1-1; perhaps TRBD1 as D (5 bases). Germline loops: CDR1 MNHEY, CDR2 SVGAGI. With 1 base removed from V and 7 bases from J, the gap between germline ends came to 16 bases. The CDR3 length is 15 residues. The DNA for the CDR3 is TGTGCCAGCAGTTACTTGCGGGGGGGGGTGTTTGAAGCTTTCTTT. Translation gives CASSYLRGGVFEAFF.

This chain connects TRBV18 to TRBJ2-2; TRBD2 aligns across 7 bases. This CDR3 spans 15 amino acids. Germline V lookup: CDR1 KGHSH, CDR2 LQKENI. The V and J ends lost 3 bases and 7 bases, in that order; junction bases with no gene match: 8. As DNA, the CDR3 is TGTGCCAGCTCACCGGATTGGCGGGGGAACGGGGAGCTGTTTTTT. Translated, it gives CASSPDWRGNGELFF.

The V gene is TRBV3-1 (or the pseudogene TRBV3-2), the J gene TRBJ1-2; tentative D call: TRBD1 (6 bases). Germline V CDR1 and CDR2: LGHDT, YNNKEL (reference sequence). This CDR3 region has 14 residues. With 2 bases removed from V and 6 bases from J, the gap between germline ends came to 13 bases. CDR3 coding DNA: TGTGCCAGCAGCCAATCTCCAGGGGAGAATGGCTACACCTTC. It is translated as CASSQSPGENGYTF.

The chain joins TRBV28 to TRBJ2-1; a possible D gene is TRBD2 (7 bases). The V and J ends lost 11 bases and 8 bases respectively, with 16 bases between them. Germline values: CDR1 MDHEN, CDR2 SYDVKM. The CDR3 length is 12 residues. The CDR3 nucleotides are TGTGCCGGAGGGGGGGGCCGAGATGAGCAGTTCTTC. Translated, it gives CAGGGGRDEQFF.

The V gene is TRBV7-9, the J gene TRBJ1-1; a weak D match, TRBD1 (5 bases). Germline V CDR1 and CDR2: SEHNR, FQNEAQ (reference sequence). With 4 bases removed from V and 9 bases from J, the gap between germline ends came to 18 bases. This CDR3 is built from 14 residues. This chain's CDR3 is CASSSPRRASKAFF. CDR3 bases: TGTGCCAGCAGCTCCCCCCGCAGGGCCTCTAAAGCTTTCTTT.

This sequence joins TRBV19 and TRBJ2-7, with TRBD1 matching 9 bases. The V segment lost 5 bases and the J segment 3 bases; nucleotides outside the gene matches: 8. CDR1 and CDR2 (germline): LNHDA, SQIVND (reference sequence). This CDR3 is built from 15 residues. The CDR3 here is CASSPGQGEDYEQYV. DNA for the CDR3: TGTGCCAGTAGTCCGGGACAGGGCGAAGACTACGAGCAGTACGTC.

This clone occurred once. The V call is TRBV3-1 (or the pseudogene TRBV3-2), the J call TRBJ1-2, with D maybe TRBD1 (5 bases). Germline CDR1 and CDR2: LGHDT and YNNKEL (reference sequence). The CDR3 has 16 amino acids. With 2 bases removed from V and 5 bases from J, the gap between germline ends came to 18 bases. The CDR3 reads CASSQIVGLLRYGYTF. CDR3 sequence (DNA): TGTGCCAGCAGCCAAATTGTGGGACTGCTTCGATATGGCTACACCTTC.

This clone has a single count. V is TRBV6-5 and J is TRBJ1-1; perhaps TRBD1 as D (5 bases). Per germline, CDR1 MNHEY and CDR2 SVGAGI. V lost 6 bases and J 1 base, leaving 9 bases between the germline ends. The CDR3 covers 13 residues. The CDR3 is CASRDKQNTEAFF. CDR3 nucleotides: TGTGCCAGCAGGGACAAACAGAACACTGAAGCTTTCTTT.

The sample holds one count of this clone. The gene calls are TRBV7-2 and TRBJ1-5; 7 bases map to TRBD1. CDR1 is SGHTA and CDR2 is FQGNSA in the germline V gene. Trimming at V came to 5 bases and at J to 2 bases, leaving 6 bases not matched to a gene. The CDR3 is made up of 15 amino acids. DNA for the CDR3: TGTGCCAGCAGCACGACAGGGTGGGGCAATCAGCCCCAGCATTTT. Translation gives CASSTTGWGNQPQHF.

V usage is TRBV5-6 and J usage is TRBJ2-5; D unclear. CDR3 length: 11 residues. V lost 2 bases and J lost 5, with 4 bases in between. CDR1 and CDR2 from the germline V gene are SGHDT and YYEEEE. The DNA of the CDR3 is TGTGCCAGCAGCTTTCTGGAGACCCAGTACTTC. Residues: CASSFLETQYF.

This clone appeared once. This chain connects TRBV5-1 to TRBJ1-5; maybe TRBD1 (6 bases). CDR1 is SGHRS and CDR2 is YFSETQ in the germline V gene. Trimming removed 0 bases from V and 5 bases from J, with 9 bases in between. The CDR3 has 14 amino acids. This CDR3 is CASSLGGGDQPQHF. CDR3 coding DNA: TGCGCCAGCAGCTTGGGGGGGGGCGATCAGCCCCAGCATTTT. Variable domain in full (rest from reference TRBV5-1 and TRBJ1-5): KAGVTQTPRYLIKTRGQQVTLSCSPISGHRSVSWYQQTPGQGLQFLFEYFSETQRNKGNFPGRFSGRQFSNSRSEMNVSTLELGDSALYLCASSLGGGDQPQHFGDGTRLSIL.

V gene TRBV5-6 combines with J gene TRBJ1-5; D is uncertain. The CDR3 covers 16 residues. Per germline, CDR1 SGHDT and CDR2 YYEEEE. Trimming removed 0 bases at V and 0 bases at J, with 10 bases between. The CDR3 loop reads CASSLGKQYSNQPQHF. In DNA form, the CDR3 reads TGTGCCAGCAGCTTGGGAAAACAGTATAGCAATCAGCCCCAGCATTTT.